The 7 T cell receptor beta chains presented below share a single source sample, sequenced in a study of cytomegalovirus exposure and HLA in healthy donors. A multiplex PCR was run with 60 Vbeta primers and 13 Jbeta primers. Method: immunoSEQ multiplex PCR; TCRdb's copy keeps in-frame clones and lacks some. The table has under 150,000 clones, over 65% seen once. The source material was PBMCs. The receptors were sampled from a female donor in good health and CMV-seropositive.

The rearrangement links TRBV4-2 to TRBJ2-7; 7 bases are shared with TRBD2. Losses at the gene ends were 0 bases for V and 2 bases for J; bases not matched to a gene: 4. This CDR3 has 15 residues. The germline V gene has CDR1 LGHNA and CDR2 YNFKEQ. The CDR3 region is CASSQDAGVAYEQYF. The CDR3 DNA reads as TGTGCCAGCAGCCAAGATGCGGGAGTCGCCTACGAGCAGTACTTC.

In its sample, this clone was seen a few times. The chain employs TRBV29-1 and TRBJ2-2; no firm D call. The V end was cut by 6 bases, the J end by 1 base, with 6 bases between. Germline V gene data show CDR1 as SQVTM and CDR2 as ANQGSEA. The CDR3 consists of 12 residues. CDR3 DNA sequence: TGCAGCGTAGCAGGGAACACCGGGGAGCTGTTTTTT. Its protein product is CSVAGNTGELFF.

The chain joins TRBV18 to TRBJ2-5, with TRBD1 matching 8 bases. Germline lookup yields CDR1 KGHSH and CDR2 LQKENI. The CDR3 has 16 amino acids. The V segment lost 0 bases and the J segment 3 bases; nucleotides outside the gene matches: 6. CDR3 sequence (DNA): TGTGCCAGCTCACCACCTTCCCGGACAGGGAAAGAGACCCAGTACTTC. Amino acids: CASSPPSRTGKETQYF.

The sample holds one count of this clone. The chain combines TRBV27 with TRBJ2-5, with D possibly being TRBD1 (5 bases). The J call is doubtful: the DNA matches TRBJ2-7 better. Germline V gives CDR1 MNHEY, CDR2 SMNVEV (reference sequence). This CDR3 spans 13 amino acids. CDR3 sequence reads: CASSFRVSYEQYF. In DNA, the CDR3 is TGTGCCAGCAGTTTCAGGGTGTCCTACGAGCAGTACTTC.

In its sample, this clone was seen a few times. The V and J genes are TRBV4-2 and TRBJ2-1; 9 bases agree with TRBD1. Germline loops: CDR1 LGHNA, CDR2 YNFKEQ. The ends lost 5 bases at V and 12 bases at J; junction bases unmatched: 17. CDR3 size: 16 residues. In nucleotides, the CDR3 is TGTGCCAGCAGCAGGGACCTAACAGGGGGCTCGTTGTTGCAGTTCTTC. The encoded protein is CASSRDLTGGSLLQFF.

The chain uses TRBV9 and TRBJ2-1; 12 nucleotides agree with TRBD2. V was clipped by 3 bases and J by 8 bases; unmatched bases: 3. Germline V gene sequence: CDR1 SGDLS, CDR2 YYNGEE. The CDR3 is made up of 14 amino acids. DNA of the CDR3: TGTGCCAGCAGCGGAGGACTAGCGGGATATGAGCAGTTCTTC. It specifies CASSGGLAGYEQFF.

This chain connects TRBV7-9 to TRBJ2-7, with 7 bases aligning to TRBD2. The germline gives CDR1 SEHNR, CDR2 FQNEAQ (reference sequence). There are 15 residues in the CDR3. J was trimmed by 0 bases and V by 5 bases; bases with no gene match: 7. The CDR3 region has the DNA TGTGCCAGCAGCGGCACGGGACTAAGCTCCTACGAGCAGTACTTC. It is translated as CASSGTGLSSYEQYF.